The 4 T cell receptor beta chains reported below all come from one sample, sequenced in a study of T cell responses to AZD1222 COVID-19 vaccine. The protocol was immunoSEQ multiplex PCR, while the TCRdb copy is restricted to in-frame clones and leaves out a portion. The repertoire holds 150,000 to 180,000 clones, with about 85% as singletons. The sample was peripheral blood, taken on day 0 of AZD1222 vaccination. Receptor source: an adult in good health.

The chain recombines TRBV5-1 with TRBJ1-1, with a tentative D call TRBD1 (5 bases). CDR3 length: 15 residues. V lost 2 bases and J 1 base, leaving 12 bases between the germline ends. CDR1 is SGHRS, CDR2 YFSETQ, per germline. CDR3 sequence reads: CASSFDIGGNTEAFF. The CDR3 DNA reads as TGCGCCAGCAGCTTCGATATCGGGGGGAACACTGAAGCTTTCTTT.

The J gene is TRBJ1-3, the V gene TRBV5-5; 7 nucleotides match TRBD1. The CDR3 loop spans 17 amino acids. V was pared by 0 bases and J by 2 bases, with 8 bases of the junction left unmatched. CDR1 and CDR2 (germline): SGHKS, YYEKEE (reference sequence). The DNA of the CDR3 is TGTGCCAGCAGCTTGGCCGGTTGGCAGGGGGCTGGAAACACCATATATTTT. It is translated as CASSLAGWQGAGNTIYF.

V and J are TRBV7-2 and TRBJ2-5; no reliable D call. Germline V CDR1 and CDR2: SGHTA, FQGNSA. The CDR3 is 13 residues long. Trimming cost V 2 bases and J 2 bases, with 6 bases left between them. This CDR3 reads CASSLSWQETQYF. The CDR3 DNA follows: TGTGCCAGCAGCTTAAGTTGGCAAGAGACCCAGTACTTC. Variable domain in full (rest from reference TRBV7-2 and TRBJ2-5): GAGVSQSPSNKVTEKGKDVELRCDPISGHTALYWYRQSLGQGLEFLIYFQGNSAPDKSGLPSDRFSAERTGGSVSTLTIQRTQQEDSAVYLCASSLSWQETQYFGPGTRLLVL.

The gene calls are TRBV18 and TRBJ1-1; no firm D call. Trimming left V 3 bases short and J 2 bases short, with 10 bases between. CDR1 is KGHSH, CDR2 LQKENI, per germline. This CDR3 region has 14 residues. In DNA form, the CDR3 reads TGTGCCAGCTCACCTTCAGAGTCCAACACTGAAGCTTTCTTT. It yields the protein CASSPSESNTEAFF.